What follows are 27 T cell receptor beta chains derived from one specimen sequenced in a study of T-cell memory formation after mild COVID-19. TCRdb redid the calling of the 5' RACE reads with MiXCR, one entry per CDR3 protein. The table records 150,000 or so distinct CDR3 sequences, about 9.9% of them present only once. Material for sequencing was PBMCs or a T cell subset sorted from them (not recorded which). Source of these receptors: a man between 18 and 29 years old who had mild COVID-19 (a few samples of this study predate the infection). Cell type and time point are not known.

This clonotype came up a few times. The chain has TRBV5-1 and TRBJ2-1; TRBD2 matches 10 bases. The J segment lost 0 bases and the V segment lost 4 bases, leaving 4 bases of the junction unmatched. Germline CDR1 reads SGHRS; CDR2 reads YFSETQ. The CDR3 sequence is 16 residues long. The CDR3 nucleotides are TGCGCCAGCAGCCCTCTAGCGGGGGACTCCTACAATGAGCAGTTCTTC. Amino acids: CASSPLAGDSYNEQFF.

The table lists this clonotype with a few counts. The gene calls are TRBV6-5 and TRBJ2-2; 8 positions match TRBD1. The CDR3 is 15 amino acids. With V trimmed by 6 bases and J by 4 bases, 7 bases remained unmatched. Germline V gene lookup returns CDR1 MNHEY and CDR2 SVGAGI. The CDR3 bases are TGTGCCAGCAGGTCACAGGGGGTTGTCACCGGGGAGCTGTTTTTT. Its protein product is CASRSQGVVTGELFF.

V is TRBV25-1 and J is TRBJ1-6; D may be TRBD1 (6 bases). The V end was cut by 4 bases, the J end by 11 bases, with 18 bases between. The CDR3 totals 15 residues. CDR1 and CDR2 (germline): MGHDK, SYGVNS. For the CDR3, the DNA is TGTGCCAGCAGTGCGACCAGGGGTTATCGGACACCCCTCCACTTT. Protein product: CASSATRGYRTPLHF.

V is TRBV20-1 and J is TRBJ1-1, with 7 bases matching TRBD1. V was clipped by 7 bases and J by 4 bases; unmatched bases: 6. CDR1 is DFQATT, CDR2 SNEGSKA, per germline (reference sequence). This CDR3 region has 12 residues. In nucleotides, the CDR3 is TGCAGTGGACCGGGACAGCTCACTGAAGCTTTCTTT. Its translation: CSGPGQLTEAFF.

The table lists this clonotype with a few counts. The chain recombines TRBV5-1 with TRBJ2-3; the match to TRBD1 covers 7 bases. CDR3 length equals 16 residues. Per the germline V gene, CDR1 is SGHRS and CDR2 is YFSETQ. With V trimmed by 3 bases and J by 0 bases, 7 bases remained unmatched. DNA for the CDR3: TGCGCCAGCAGCTCTCTCAGGGGGTCTAGCACAGATACGCAGTATTTT. Residues: CASSSLRGSSTDTQYF.

The gene calls are TRBV28 and TRBJ2-7; D unresolved. The V and J ends lost 5 bases and 7 bases respectively, with 15 bases between them. CDR1 is MDHEN and CDR2 is SYDVKM in the germline V gene. CDR3 length: 13 amino acids. CDR3 region: CASSDPARSEQYV. In nucleotides, the CDR3 is TGTGCCAGCAGTGATCCGGCACGTAGTGAGCAGTACGTC.

This clonotype was counted only a few times. The V and J genes are TRBV20-1 and TRBJ1-1; D is perhaps TRBD1 (5 bases). Germline loops: CDR1 DFQATT, CDR2 SNEGSKA (reference sequence). V was trimmed by 1 base and J by 4 bases, leaving 16 bases between them. The CDR3 contains 15 residues. The CDR3 reads CSARGGADGGTEAFF. The CDR3, as DNA: TGCAGTGCTAGAGGCGGGGCCGATGGGGGCACTGAAGCTTTCTTT.

The rearrangement joins TRBV5-5 to TRBJ1-5; no firm D call. Trimming cost V 6 bases and J 9 bases, with 19 bases left between them. The CDR3 totals 14 residues. In germline, CDR1 is SGHKS, CDR2 YYEKEE (reference sequence). For the CDR3, the DNA is TGTGCCAGCACTCCGGTATGGTGGTCTCCGCCCCAGCATTTT. Protein product: CASTPVWWSPPQHF.

This chain joins TRBV12-3 or TRBV12-4 and TRBJ2-5, with D possibly TRBD2 on 6 matching bases. There are 13 residues in the CDR3. V was clipped by 8 bases and J by 3 bases, with 13 bases between them. The CDR3 is CASAPGRKETQYF. In DNA, the CDR3 is TGTGCCAGCGCCCCGGGGAGGAAAGAGACCCAGTACTTC.

V and J are TRBV30 and TRBJ1-2, with 10 bases matching TRBD1. V lost 5 bases, J lost 4 bases, and 4 bases stayed unmatched. Germline CDR1 is GTSNPN and CDR2 is SVGIG (reference sequence). This CDR3 comprises 13 residues. The CDR3 sequence: CAWGTGAPYGYTF. The CDR3 DNA reads TGTGCCTGGGGGACAGGGGCCCCCTATGGCTACACCTTC.

This rearrangement joins TRBV2 to TRBJ2-1; perhaps TRBD1 as D (5 bases). V dropped 6 bases and J dropped 9 bases, with 12 bases sitting between them. The CDR3 consists of 12 residues. Germline V gene sequence: CDR1 SNHLY, CDR2 FYNNEI. The CDR3 coding sequence is TGTGCCAGCAGCTCGCAGGGCGGTGAGCAGTTCTTC. Its protein is CASSSQGGEQFF.

This sequence joins TRBV6-5 and TRBJ2-1, with TRBD2 identical over 11 bases. CDR3 length equals 20 residues. Germline values: CDR1 MNHEY, CDR2 SVGAGI. The trim removed 0 bases at V and 3 bases at J, leaving 13 bases unmatched. The DNA of the CDR3 is TGTGCCAGCAGTTACTCGATTCGAGTTAGCGGGGGGGCCGGCTACAATGAGCAGTTCTTC. Its translation: CASSYSIRVSGGAGYNEQFF.

This clonotype came up a few times. The V gene is TRBV6-6, the J gene TRBJ1-2, with 7 positions matching TRBD1. The CDR3 runs 18 residues. The V segment lost 6 bases and the J segment 2 bases; nucleotides outside the gene matches: 18. The V gene's germline CDR1 is MNHNY and CDR2 SVGAGI (reference sequence). CDR3 in amino acids: CASSPGRGDSSLNYGYTF. The CDR3 nucleotides read TGTGCCAGCAGCCCAGGAAGAGGGGACAGCTCCCTCAACTATGGCTACACCTTC.

V gene TRBV29-1 combines with J gene TRBJ2-7; weak D call: TRBD2 (6 bases). V was cut by 6 bases and J by 0 bases, with 15 bases left in between. CDR3 length: 14 residues. Germline V gives CDR1 SQVTM, CDR2 ANQGSEA. This CDR3 is CSVGGLQSSYEQYF. The DNA for the CDR3 is TGCAGCGTGGGGGGACTCCAAAGCTCCTACGAGCAGTACTTC.

This clonotype appeared a few times. The chain carries TRBV12-3 or TRBV12-4 and TRBJ1-2; D call uncertain. The CDR3 sequence is 14 residues long. V was clipped by 7 bases and J by 0 bases, with 12 bases between them. In DNA form, the CDR3 reads TGTGCCAGCAACACAAGAGGAGCTAACTATGGCTACACCTTC. Its protein product is CASNTRGANYGYTF.

The gene calls are TRBV7-3 and TRBJ1-1; 8 bases match TRBD1. The V gene end was trimmed by 2 bases and the J gene end by 4 bases; junction bases not matched to a gene: 3. CDR3 length: 14 amino acids. CDR1 is SGHTA, CDR2 FQGTGA, per germline. The CDR3 reads CASSLQGASTEAFF. CDR3 bases: TGTGCCAGCAGCTTACAGGGGGCGAGCACTGAAGCTTTCTTT.

This clonotype was found a few times. The gene calls are TRBV15 and TRBJ1-1, with a possible D match to TRBD1 (5 bases). CDR3 length equals 13 residues. Germline-derived CDR1 and CDR2 are LNHNV and YYDKDF (reference sequence). Trimming cost V 5 bases and J 11 bases, with 18 bases left between them. The CDR3 DNA reads as TGTGCCACCAGCTCAGGGCCCCTGTCGGATGCTTTCTTT. Amino acids: CATSSGPLSDAFF.

Only a few counts were recorded for this clonotype. The rearrangement links TRBV20-1 to TRBJ2-5; 8 bases are a match to TRBD2. This CDR3 has 14 residues. The V and J ends lost 6 bases and 9 bases, in that order; junction bases with no gene match: 15. Germline V gene data show CDR1 as DFQATT and CDR2 as SNEGSKA (reference sequence). CDR3 in DNA: TGCAGTGCGGAGCAAGCGGGGGCCTGGGTGGCCCAGTACTTC. This translates into CSAEQAGAWVAQYF.

The chain links TRBV4-2 to TRBJ1-1; D gene uncertain. V was clipped by 5 bases and J by 2 bases, with 15 bases between them. The CDR3 loop spans 15 amino acids. The germline CDR1 and CDR2 sequences are LGHNA and YNFKEQ. Here the CDR3 DNA reads TGTGCCAGCAGCTATGAGGACGGAACCAACACTGAAGCTTTCTTT. Protein: CASSYEDGTNTEAFF.

The chain carries TRBV20-1 and TRBJ2-5; TRBD2 aligns across 8 bases. Germline V CDR1 and CDR2: DFQATT, SNEGSKA (reference sequence). With 8 bases clipped from V and 3 bases from J, the junction kept 11 bases outside the gene matches. This CDR3 spans 14 amino acids. The CDR3 here is CSFRPQLAEETQYF. In nucleotides, the CDR3 is TGCAGTTTCAGGCCGCAACTAGCGGAAGAGACCCAGTACTTC.

V is TRBV4-2 and J is TRBJ2-3; D is possibly TRBD1 or TRBD2 (5 bases each). Trimming cost V 1 base and J 2 bases, with 10 bases left between them. This CDR3 is built from 15 residues. Germline lookup yields CDR1 LGHNA and CDR2 YNFKEQ. The CDR3 protein is CASSQAGLATDTQYF. CDR3 DNA: TGTGCCAGCAGCCAAGCGGGGCTAGCCACAGATACGCAGTATTTT.

This clonotype appeared a few times. This chain uses TRBV24-1 with TRBJ2-1, with TRBD2 matching 13 bases. Germline V lookup: CDR1 KGHDR, CDR2 SFDVKD. Trimming at V came to 3 bases and at J to 4 bases, leaving 8 bases not matched to a gene. This CDR3 has 18 amino acids. The CDR3 nucleotides read TGTGCCACCAGTGATCCCCTTCCGGGACTAGCGGGATACAATGAGCAGTTCTTC. The encoded protein is CATSDPLPGLAGYNEQFF.

The chain recombines TRBV4-2 with TRBJ2-3; D is uncertain. The CDR3 length is 13 residues. Trimming took 1 base from V and 4 from J, leaving 6 bases between them. Per the germline V gene, CDR1 is LGHNA and CDR2 is YNFKEQ. The CDR3, as DNA: TGTGCCAGCAGCCAAGGGTATGCAGATACGCAGTATTTT. Protein: CASSQGYADTQYF.

The CDR3, as DNA: TGTGCCAGCAGTTACTCGATTGGTTCACCCCTCCACTTT. Translating gives CASSYSIGSPLHF. The chain links TRBV6-5 to TRBJ1-6; no reliable D call. Per germline, CDR1 MNHEY and CDR2 SVGAGI. This CDR3 comprises 13 residues. Trimming removed 0 bases at V and 9 bases at J, with 6 bases between.

The CDR3 coding sequence is TGTGCCAGCACGTCACTGGGCGCCTACACAAAGGGTGAAGCTTTCTTT. Translation: CASTSLGAYTKGEAFF. The gene calls are TRBV6-2 or TRBV6-3 and TRBJ1-1; D not certain. The CDR3 contains 16 residues. CDR1 is MNHEY and CDR2 is SVGEGT in the germline V gene. V shed 7 bases and J shed 7 bases, with 25 bases lying between them.

This clonotype was seen repeatedly, ten times or more. J is TRBJ1-5 and V is TRBV20-1; D is possibly TRBD1 (5 bases). The length of the CDR3 is 13 residues. The V end lost 1 base, the J end lost 5 bases, and 9 bases lay between the germline ends. CDR1 and CDR2 from the germline V gene are DFQATT and SNEGSKA (reference sequence). DNA of the CDR3: TGCAGTGCTAGAGGCAGGGAATATCAGCCCCAGCATTTT. Encoded protein: CSARGREYQPQHF.

The genes are TRBV2 and TRBJ2-5; weak D call: TRBD2 (5 bases). This CDR3 is 14 amino acids long. Germline V gene data show CDR1 as SNHLY and CDR2 as FYNNEI. The ends were cut back, 7 bases at V and 2 bases at J, with 14 bases in the middle. CDR3 in DNA: TGTGCCAGCAATCGCCGGGGTTCTCAAGAGACCCAGTACTTC. Translation: CASNRRGSQETQYF.